These 21 T cell receptor beta chains originate from one sample sequenced in a study of blood T cell repertoires in COVID-19. Repertoires were generated with immunoSEQ multiplex PCR, while TCRdb's copy carries only in-frame clones and drops some. The sample comprises about 270,000 clones, approximately 90% of which are singletons, and around 2.8% rests with the top ten. Source material: PBMCs or T cells enriched from blood (not recorded which). All receptors come from a middle-aged man who had been exposed to COVID-19.

This clone was recorded a few times. The chain links TRBV11-2 to TRBJ1-1, with 9 bases identical to TRBD1. Germline-derived CDR1 and CDR2 are SGHAT and FQNNGV. The CDR3 runs to 15 residues. J was trimmed by 5 bases and V by 4 bases; bases with no gene match: 8. DNA for the CDR3: TGTGCCAGCAGCTACGGGACAGGGAGTAGAACTGAAGCTTTCTTT. This codes for CASSYGTGSRTEAFF. The entire variable domain, with the rest obtained from reference TRBV11-2 and TRBJ1-1, is as follows: EAGVAQSPRYKIIEKRQSVAFWCNPISGHATLYWYQQILGQGPKLLIQFQNNGVVDDSQLPKDRFSAERLKGVDSTLKIQPAKLEDSAVYLCASSYGTGSRTEAFFGQGTRLTVV.

This chain uses TRBV11-2 with TRBJ1-1; TRBD1 is a possible D gene (5 bases). With 4 bases removed from V and 5 bases from J, the gap between germline ends came to 11 bases. Germline lookup yields CDR1 SGHAT and CDR2 FQNNGV. The CDR3 is made up of 13 amino acids. CDR3 sequence reads: CASSSTRGTEAFF. The CDR3, as DNA: TGTGCCAGCAGCTCCACCCGGGGGACTGAAGCTTTCTTT.

This chain uses TRBV9 with TRBJ1-4; D may be TRBD1 (6 bases). V lost 2 bases to trimming and J lost 2 bases, with 13 bases between them. CDR1 is SGDLS, CDR2 YYNGEE, per germline. The CDR3 has 16 amino acids. CDR3 sequence (DNA): TGTGCCAGCAGCGTGACTTCAGGGGCGACTAATGAAAAACTGTTTTTT. Its protein is CASSVTSGATNEKLFF. The variable domain in full, with the rest retrieved from reference TRBV9 and TRBJ1-4, is DSGVTQTPKHLITATGQRVTLRCSPRSGDLSVYWYQQSLDQGLQFLIQYYNGEERAKGNILERFSAQQFPDLHSELNLSSLELGDSALYFCASSVTSGATNEKLFFGSGTQLSVL.

This rearrangement joins TRBV18 to TRBJ1-5, with TRBD1 matching over 7 bases. Germline V gene data show CDR1 as KGHSH and CDR2 as LQKENI. With 1 base clipped from V and 5 bases from J, the junction kept 2 bases outside the gene matches. CDR3 length equals 14 residues. In DNA form, the CDR3 reads TGTGCCAGCTCACCACGGCAGGGGGATCAGCCCCAGCATTTT. Protein sequence: CASSPRQGDQPQHF. Drawing the rest from reference TRBV18 and TRBJ1-5, the complete variable domain is NAGVMQNPRHLVRRRGQEARLRCSPMKGHSHVYWYRQLPEEGLKFMVYLQKENIIDESGMPKERFSAEFPKEGPSILRIQQVVRGDSAAYFCASSPRQGDQPQHFGDGTRLSIL.

V usage is TRBV29-1 and J usage is TRBJ1-5; 7 bases are shared with TRBD1. V lost 6 bases and J lost 0; bases outside the gene matches: 11. CDR3 length equals 16 residues. Germline CDR1 SQVTM, CDR2 ANQGSEA. The CDR3 coding sequence is TGCAGCGTGTCCGCCGGGACAGCCTATAGCAATCAGCCCCAGCATTTT. Protein sequence: CSVSAGTAYSNQPQHF.

The V and J genes are TRBV4-2 and TRBJ1-3, with D possibly being TRBD1 (5 bases). Trimming left V 0 bases short and J 16 bases short, with 16 bases between. Germline V gives CDR1 LGHNA, CDR2 YNFKEQ. The CDR3 runs 13 residues. CDR3 amino acids: CASSQDRGRSHYF. In DNA form, the CDR3 reads TGTGCCAGCAGCCAAGATCGGGGGAGGTCTCATTATTTT.

The genes are TRBV4-3 and TRBJ1-6, with TRBD1 as a possible D gene (5 bases). The V end was cut by 0 bases, the J end by 7 bases, with 13 bases between. CDR1 is LGHNA, CDR2 YSLEER, per germline. CDR3 size: 16 residues. In DNA form, the CDR3 reads TGCGCCAGCAGCCAAGACTGGGAGGCAGGGAATTCACCCCTCCACTTT. It translates to CASSQDWEAGNSPLHF.

The chain has TRBV27 and TRBJ1-5; 11 nucleotides line up with TRBD1. The CDR3 has 17 amino acids. J gave up 2 bases and V 2 bases, and 5 bases lay outside the gene matches. Germline V gene data show CDR1 as MNHEY and CDR2 as SMNVEV (reference sequence). The CDR3 sequence is CASSLGQGARGNQPQHF. The CDR3 nucleotides are TGTGCCAGCAGTTTAGGACAGGGGGCTCGCGGCAATCAGCCCCAGCATTTT.

This chain connects TRBV25-1 to TRBJ1-2, with 8 bases that match TRBD1. The V gene end was trimmed by 2 bases and the J gene end by 5 bases; junction bases not matched to a gene: 4. CDR3 length equals 14 residues. Germline V gene lookup returns CDR1 MGHDK and CDR2 SYGVNS. The DNA for the CDR3 is TGTGCCAGCAGTGAAGGGGACAGGCTGTATGGCTACACCTTC. It codes for CASSEGDRLYGYTF.

This chain links TRBV11-1 with TRBJ2-7; TRBD2 matches 11 bases. The V gene's germline CDR1 is SGHAT and CDR2 FQDESV (reference sequence). J lost 2 bases, V lost 5 bases, and 2 bases had no gene match. The CDR3 runs to 14 residues. CDR3 bases: TGTGCCAGCAGCCAGACTAGCGGGACCTACGAGCAGTACTTC. It specifies CASSQTSGTYEQYF. The variable domain in full, with the rest retrieved from reference TRBV11-1 and TRBJ2-7, is EAEVAQSPRYKITEKSQAVAFWCDPISGHATLYWYRQILGQGPELLVQFQDESVVDDSQLPKDRFSAERLKGVDSTLKIQPAELGDSAMYLCASSQTSGTYEQYFGPGTRLTVT.

The J gene is TRBJ1-3, the V gene TRBV7-9; TRBD1 matches at 7 bases. Germline values: CDR1 SEHNR, CDR2 FQNEAQ (reference sequence). The junction had 6 bases not matched to a gene; V was cut back by 10 bases and J by 0 bases. The CDR3 has 14 amino acids. CDR3 region: CAIRQGSSGNTIYF. The DNA of the CDR3 is TGTGCCATCAGACAGGGAAGCTCTGGAAACACCATATATTTT.

V and J are TRBV18 and TRBJ1-4, with D unresolved. The CDR3 has 14 residues. Germline lookup yields CDR1 KGHSH and CDR2 LQKENI. Trimming pared 3 bases from V and 4 bases from J, leaving 9 bases between. The DNA of the CDR3 is TGTGCCAGCTCACCTCCCGGTTTTAATGAAAAACTGTTTTTT. Protein: CASSPPGFNEKLFF.

V gene TRBV12-3 or TRBV12-4 combines with J gene TRBJ2-7; D not certain. This CDR3 contains 13 residues. V was clipped by 6 bases and J by 5 bases, with 14 bases between them. CDR3 in amino acids: CASSGVASHEQYF. CDR3 DNA sequence: TGTGCCAGCAGCGGAGTAGCTTCGCACGAGCAGTACTTC.

The rearrangement joins TRBV6-5 to TRBJ2-7; 7 bases agree with TRBD1. The CDR3 runs to 14 residues. Germline lookup yields CDR1 MNHEY and CDR2 SVGAGI. V lost 5 bases, J lost 2 bases, and 6 bases stayed unmatched. CDR3 amino acids: CASSQQGPTYEQYF. The CDR3 DNA is TGTGCCAGCAGTCAACAGGGGCCCACCTACGAGCAGTACTTC.

This chain joins TRBV5-6 and TRBJ2-3; D is undetermined. Germline V lookup: CDR1 SGHDT, CDR2 YYEEEE. The ends were cut back, 4 bases at V and 2 bases at J, with 11 bases in the middle. The CDR3 is 14 residues long. CDR3 protein: CASSKQDTTDTQYF. In DNA, the CDR3 is TGTGCCAGCAGCAAGCAGGATACCACAGATACGCAGTATTTT.

This sequence joins TRBV5-4 and TRBJ1-1; weak D call: TRBD1 (6 bases). Trimming took 0 bases from V and 10 from J, leaving 10 bases between them. From germline, CDR1 is SGHNT and CDR2 YYREEE (reference sequence). The length of the CDR3 is 12 residues. As DNA, the CDR3 is TGTGCCAGCAGCTTGGCCGGGGGGCGAGCTTTCTTT. Protein sequence: CASSLAGGRAFF.

The CDR3 region has the DNA TGTGCCAGCAGGGACAGGGAAGAGACCCAGTACTTC. Protein: CASRDREETQYF. The chain joins TRBV6-5 to TRBJ2-5, with 8 bases that match TRBD1. The CDR3 loop spans 12 amino acids. With 6 bases clipped from V and 3 bases from J, the junction kept 0 bases outside the gene matches. CDR1 MNHEY and CDR2 SVGAGI come from the germline V gene.

In nucleotides, the CDR3 is TGTGCCAGCAGCCAAAGGGGGGACAGGCCTCGGGATCAGCCCCAGCATTTT. Amino acid sequence: CASSQRGDRPRDQPQHF. The rearrangement joins TRBV4-2 to TRBJ1-5, with TRBD1 matching over 8 bases. Germline CDR1 and CDR2: LGHNA and YNFKEQ. This CDR3 is built from 17 residues. The ends lost 2 bases at V and 5 bases at J; junction bases unmatched: 11.

The chain uses TRBV25-1 and TRBJ2-5; the D gene is possibly TRBD2 (7 bases). V was trimmed by 4 bases and J by 2 bases, leaving 20 bases between them. The CDR3 loop spans 17 amino acids. Germline CDR1 MGHDK, CDR2 SYGVNS. The DNA for the CDR3 is TGTGCCAGCAGTGGTTCAATTGAGGGAGGGGGGCAAGAGACCCAGTACTTC. This codes for CASSGSIEGGGQETQYF.

The CDR3 region is CASSLLSGESSYEQYF. CDR3 coding DNA: TGTGCCAGCAGCTTGCTTAGCGGGGAAAGCTCCTACGAGCAGTACTTC. The genes are TRBV5-5 and TRBJ2-7, with 8 bases matching TRBD2. CDR3 length: 16 residues. V lost 1 base to trimming and J lost 0 bases; unmatched junction nucleotides: 6. Germline V gene lookup returns CDR1 SGHKS and CDR2 YYEKEE (reference sequence).

The V and J genes are TRBV3-1 (or the pseudogene TRBV3-2) and TRBJ1-1; 9 bases agree with TRBD1. V was pared by 4 bases and J by 6 bases, with 6 bases of the junction left unmatched. The length of the CDR3 is 14 residues. Per germline, CDR1 LGHDT and CDR2 YNNKEL (reference sequence). CDR3 region: CASSRGQGAAEAFF. CDR3 DNA sequence: TGTGCCAGCAGCCGGGGACAGGGCGCTGCTGAAGCTTTCTTT.